The 17 T cell receptor beta chains listed next were all sequenced from one sample in a study of Ad26.COV2.S vaccination and SARS-CoV-2 variants. Treatment here: roughly 20 received Ad26.COV2.S at low or high dose, single or two shots; a few received placebo; per-sample allocation not given. Day 63 following the first vaccine or placebo injection was when the samples were taken. Here immunoSEQ multiplex PCR was the method, and the copy in TCRdb shows in-frame clones only, minus some. The top ten clones hold about 12% of a sample with 350,000 to 500,000 clones, around 90% of them seen once. The sample was peripheral blood, taken in a trial of Ad26.COV2.S vaccine versus placebo. These receptors all come from a person aged 18-60 years who received the Ad26.COV2.S COVID-19 vaccine or a placebo.

The V gene is TRBV5-4, the J gene TRBJ2-7; TRBD1 is a possible D gene (5 bases). The germline V and J ends were trimmed by 1 base and 0 bases, with 11 bases remaining between them. This CDR3 contains 15 residues. Germline CDR1 reads SGHNT; CDR2 reads YYREEE (reference sequence). The CDR3 DNA is TGTGCCAGCAGCTTGACACAGGTCAGCTCCTACGAGCAGTACTTC. Translated, it gives CASSLTQVSSYEQYF.

V is TRBV30 and J is TRBJ2-5, with unresolved D. From germline, CDR1 is GTSNPN and CDR2 SVGIG (reference sequence). Trimming removed 3 bases from V and 2 bases from J, with 10 bases in between. The CDR3 covers 13 residues. The CDR3 reads CAWSMENQETQYF. In DNA, the CDR3 is TGTGCCTGGAGCATGGAGAATCAAGAGACCCAGTACTTC.

The rearrangement joins TRBV15 to TRBJ1-4; D ambiguous. The CDR3 consists of 15 residues. Trimming removed 1 base from V and 8 bases from J, with 14 bases in between. CDR1 and CDR2 from the germline V gene are LNHNV and YYDKDF (reference sequence). CDR3: CATSRGPPPREKLFF. The CDR3 DNA follows: TGTGCCACCAGCAGAGGCCCTCCCCCAAGGGAAAAACTGTTTTTT.

This chain connects TRBV11-1 to TRBJ1-1; D is undetermined. Trimming took off 3 bases at V and 6 bases at J, with 11 bases between the two ends. CDR1 and CDR2 (germline): SGHAT, FQDESV (reference sequence). The CDR3 is 13 residues long. The CDR3 region has the DNA TGTGCCAGCAGCTTGAGGCTCTCGGCTGAAGCTTTCTTT. Its translation is CASSLRLSAEAFF. The complete variable domain, with remaining parts taken from reference TRBV11-1 and TRBJ1-1, reads EAEVAQSPRYKITEKSQAVAFWCDPISGHATLYWYRQILGQGPELLVQFQDESVVDDSQLPKDRFSAERLKGVDSTLKIQPAELGDSAMYLCASSLRLSAEAFFGQGTRLTVV.

This chain links TRBV29-1 with TRBJ2-3; TRBD2 aligns across 7 bases. The V gene end was trimmed by 5 bases and the J gene end by 5 bases; junction bases not matched to a gene: 7. The CDR3 covers 13 residues. The germline V gene has CDR1 SQVTM and CDR2 ANQGSEA. CDR3 DNA: TGCAGCGTTCCTAGACTAGCTAAAGATACGCAGTATTTT. It translates to CSVPRLAKDTQYF.

The chain joins TRBV18 to TRBJ1-2; D not resolved. The CDR3 is 16 amino acids. Germline V gene sequence: CDR1 KGHSH, CDR2 LQKENI. The germline V and J ends were trimmed by 2 bases and 2 bases, with 15 bases remaining between them. Here the CDR3 DNA reads TGTGCCAGCTCACCATACGATTCGCGTCAGAACTATGGCTACACCTTC. Translation: CASSPYDSRQNYGYTF.

J is TRBJ2-3 and V is TRBV3-1 (or the pseudogene TRBV3-2); 12 nucleotides match TRBD2. In germline, CDR1 is LGHDT, CDR2 YNNKEL (reference sequence). J gave up 4 bases and V 1 base, and 9 bases lay outside the gene matches. The CDR3 spans 18 residues. CDR3 sequence reads: CASSQGRLAGVVADTQYF. CDR3 bases: TGTGCCAGCAGCCAAGGGAGACTAGCGGGAGTGGTAGCAGATACGCAGTATTTT.

This clone was seen a single time. The gene calls are TRBV25-1 and TRBJ1-6; no definite D call. Germline CDR1 MGHDK, CDR2 SYGVNS. Trimming cost V 3 bases and J 10 bases, with 16 bases left between them. The CDR3 runs 15 residues. CDR3 DNA sequence: TGTGCCAGCAGTGATCAGGCACTAAGGGAATCACCCCTCCACTTT. Its translation: CASSDQALRESPLHF.

This chain links TRBV5-1 with TRBJ2-7; the D is unclear. The germline V and J ends were trimmed by 1 base and 5 bases, with 16 bases remaining between them. Germline CDR1 SGHRS, CDR2 YFSETQ. The CDR3 consists of 15 residues. CDR3 amino acids: CASSLFGEGSNEQYF. CDR3 DNA sequence: TGCGCCAGCAGCTTGTTTGGTGAAGGGTCAAACGAGCAGTACTTC.

This chain uses TRBV18 with TRBJ2-1; TRBD1 is a possible D gene (6 bases). The CDR3 runs to 14 residues. The V gene's germline CDR1 is KGHSH and CDR2 LQKENI. V gave up 5 bases and J gave up 7 bases, with 15 bases separating them. The DNA for the CDR3 is TGTGCCAGCTCAGCGTCACAGGGCTGGAATGAGCAGTTCTTC. It yields the protein CASSASQGWNEQFF.

V and J are TRBV30 and TRBJ1-1; 9 nucleotides line up with TRBD1. J lost 5 bases, V lost 3 bases, and 7 bases had no gene match. The CDR3 loop spans 14 amino acids. Germline CDR1 reads GTSNPN; CDR2 reads SVGIG (reference sequence). This CDR3 is CAWSKGQGNTEAFF. The CDR3 DNA follows: TGTGCCTGGAGCAAGGGACAGGGTAATACTGAAGCTTTCTTT. Based on the CDR3 plus reference TRBV30 and TRBJ1-1, the full variable domain is SQTIHQWPATLVQPVGSPLSLECTVEGTSNPNLYWYRQAAGRGLQLLFYSVGIGQISSEVPQNLSASRPQDRQFILSSKKLLLSDSGFYLCAWSKGQGNTEAFFGQGTRLTVV.

The gene calls are TRBV18 and TRBJ1-1, with a weak D call TRBD1 (5 bases). The CDR3 has 14 residues. The germline V gene has CDR1 KGHSH and CDR2 LQKENI. Trimming cost V 5 bases and J 1 base, with 11 bases left between them. CDR3 region: CASSTNGGNTEAFF. The CDR3 DNA is TGTGCCAGCTCAACCAACGGGGGGAACACTGAAGCTTTCTTT.

The chain uses TRBV28 and TRBJ2-2, with D uncertain. V lost 3 bases to trimming and J lost 4 bases, with 12 bases between them. The germline V gene encodes CDR1 MDHEN and CDR2 SYDVKM. This CDR3 spans 15 amino acids. The CDR3 DNA reads TGTGCCAGCAGTTTTAGGGTTGAGGCCACCGGGGAGCTGTTTTTT. It yields the protein CASSFRVEATGELFF.

The chain carries TRBV5-4 and TRBJ1-3, with D perhaps TRBD1 (5 bases). From germline, CDR1 is SGHNT and CDR2 YYREEE (reference sequence). The length of the CDR3 is 16 residues. Deletions cut 4 bases from V and 0 bases from J, with 14 bases between. In nucleotides, the CDR3 is TGTGCCAGCAGCCCCGCGCAGGGCCTCTCTGGAAACACCATATATTTT. Translating gives CASSPAQGLSGNTIYF. Full variable domain (outside the CDR3, taken from reference TRBV5-4 and TRBJ1-3): ETGVTQSPTHLIKTRGQQVTLRCSSQSGHNTVSWYQQALGQGPQFIFQYYREEENGRGNFPPRFSGLQFPNYSSELNVNALELDDSALYLCASSPAQGLSGNTIYFGEGSWLTVV.

This chain uses TRBV7-3 with TRBJ1-2; TRBD1 matches 7 bases. The germline CDR1 and CDR2 sequences are SGHTA and FQGTGA. The CDR3 contains 14 residues. The V and J ends lost 2 bases and 8 bases, in that order; junction bases with no gene match: 8. The CDR3 loop is CASSLHGTETGYTF. The DNA of the CDR3 is TGTGCCAGCAGCTTACACGGGACAGAGACAGGCTACACCTTC.

The chain couples TRBV5-1 to TRBJ1-6, with unresolved D. V was pared by 5 bases and J by 6 bases, with 9 bases between. Germline V gene data show CDR1 as SGHRS and CDR2 as YFSETQ. The CDR3 covers 13 residues. CDR3: CASRRDTNSPLHF. The CDR3 DNA reads TGCGCCAGCAGGAGGGATACTAATTCACCCCTCCACTTT.

The chain uses TRBV27 and TRBJ2-7; D may be TRBD1 (6 bases). The CDR3 is 14 amino acids. Trimming left V 7 bases short and J 2 bases short, with 15 bases between. CDR1 is MNHEY, CDR2 SMNVEV, per germline (reference sequence). DNA for the CDR3: TGTGCCAGCACAACAGGGATAGGAACCTACGAGCAGTACTTC. This translates into CASTTGIGTYEQYF.